The rows below give T cell receptor beta chains drawn from one sample of a study of blood T cell repertoires in COVID-19. Method: immunoSEQ multiplex PCR; TCRdb's copy keeps in-frame clones and lacks some. Here the sample spans approximately 40,000 clones, roughly 84% being singletons. Material for sequencing was peripheral blood. The receptors shown here come from a human donor in a cohort sampled during active COVID-19. CDR3s include the opening cysteine and the closing phenylalanine or tryptophan. The order of the fields is J gene, V gene, clone size, D gene, CDR3 length, CDR3 protein, CDR3 DNA. A D gene is named only where the DNA matches it firmly. Clone size, where shown, is once, few, many, or a class for clones that have expanded.

J gene: TRBJ2-5; V gene: TRBV7-3; clone size: once; D gene: NA; CDR3 length: 17; CDR3 protein: CASSSRAGAGAGETQYF; CDR3 DNA: TGTGCCAGCAGCTCCCGAGCAGGGGCGGGGGCTGGGGAGACCCAGTACTTC
J gene: TRBJ2-7; V gene: TRBV6-5; clone size: few; D gene: TRBD2; CDR3 length: 12; CDR3 protein: CAGGGLVYEQYF; CDR3 DNA: TGTGCCGGCGGGGGGCTGGTCTACGAGCAGTACTTC
J gene: TRBJ2-5; V gene: TRBV15; clone size: NA; D gene: TRBD1; CDR3 length: 13; CDR3 protein: CATGTGGTETQYF; CDR3 DNA: TGTGCCACCGGGACAGGGGGTACTGAGACCCAGTACTTC
J gene: TRBJ2-6; V gene: TRBV5-1; clone size: NA; D gene: NA; CDR3 length: 18; CDR3 protein: CASSLNSMQDSGANVLTF; CDR3 DNA: TGCGCCAGCAGCTTGAACTCAATGCAGGATTCTGGGGCCAACGTCCTGACTTTC
J gene: TRBJ2-5; V gene: TRBV12-5; clone size: NA; D gene: NA; CDR3 length: 15; CDR3 protein: CASSVGSQQQETQYF; CDR3 DNA: TGTGCCTCGTCGGTCGGGAGTCAACAACAAGAGACCCAGTACTTC
J gene: TRBJ1-2; V gene: TRBV7-9; clone size: NA; D gene: NA; CDR3 length: 13; CDR3 protein: CASRIAGLYGYTF; CDR3 DNA: TGTGCCAGCAGGATCGCGGGGCTCTATGGCTACACCTTC
J gene: TRBJ1-1; V gene: TRBV7-3; clone size: NA; D gene: NA; CDR3 length: 15; CDR3 protein: CASSLGAGLSTEAFF; CDR3 DNA: TGTGCCAGCAGCTTAGGGGCAGGGTTGAGCACTGAAGCTTTCTTT
J gene: TRBJ2-5; V gene: TRBV5-1; clone size: NA; D gene: TRBD1; CDR3 length: 14; CDR3 protein: CASSPTGRGETQYF; CDR3 DNA: TGCGCCAGCAGCCCGACAGGGAGAGGTGAGACCCAGTACTTC
J gene: TRBJ1-2; V gene: TRBV3-1/TRBV3-2; clone size: NA; D gene: TRBD1; CDR3 length: 16; CDR3 protein: CASSQGGRQGALGYTF; CDR3 DNA: TGTGCCAGCAGCCAAGGGGGAAGACAGGGGGCGCTTGGCTACACCTTC
J gene: TRBJ2-2; V gene: TRBV5-5; clone size: NA; D gene: NA; CDR3 length: 14; CDR3 protein: CASTIPSGAGELFF; CDR3 DNA: TGTGCCAGCACCATCCCCAGTGGAGCCGGGGAGCTGTTTTTT
J gene: TRBJ2-3; V gene: TRBV4-1; clone size: once; D gene: TRBD1; CDR3 length: 16; CDR3 protein: CASSQDPDRPTDTQYF; CDR3 DNA: TGCGCCAGCAGCCAAGATCCGGACAGGCCCACAGATACGCAGTATTTT
J gene: TRBJ2-7; V gene: TRBV5-1; clone size: NA; D gene: NA; CDR3 length: 14; CDR3 protein: CASSLGVPSGEQYF; CDR3 DNA: TGCGCCAGCAGCTTGGGGGTCCCCTCGGGGGAGCAGTACTTC
J gene: TRBJ2-7; V gene: TRBV27; clone size: NA; D gene: TRBD1; CDR3 length: 16; CDR3 protein: CASRGLRGQGGYEQYF; CDR3 DNA: TGTGCCAGCAGGGGCCTCCGAGGACAGGGGGGTTACGAGCAGTACTTC
J gene: TRBJ2-3; V gene: TRBV2; clone size: NA; D gene: NA; CDR3 length: 14; CDR3 protein: CASTRSTSTDTQYF; CDR3 DNA: TGTGCCAGCACCCGGTCGACAAGCACAGATACGCAGTATTTT
J gene: TRBJ2-7; V gene: TRBV18; clone size: NA; D gene: TRBD2; CDR3 length: 16; CDR3 protein: CASSLTAASGAHEQYF; CDR3 DNA: TGTGCCAGCTCACTCACCGCGGCTAGCGGGGCCCACGAGCAGTACTTC
J gene: TRBJ2-5; V gene: TRBV5-6; clone size: few; D gene: NA; CDR3 length: 16; CDR3 protein: CASSLRIAVYQETQYF; CDR3 DNA: TGTGCCAGCAGCTTGAGGATAGCGGTATACCAAGAGACCCAGTACTTC
J gene: TRBJ1-1; V gene: TRBV9; clone size: NA; D gene: NA; CDR3 length: 14; CDR3 protein: CASSVDSMGTEAFF; CDR3 DNA: TGTGCCAGCAGCGTTGACAGTATGGGCACTGAAGCTTTCTTT
J gene: TRBJ1-5; V gene: TRBV2; clone size: NA; D gene: NA; CDR3 length: 14; CDR3 protein: CASSGGQNNQPQHF; CDR3 DNA: TGTGCCAGCAGTGGGGGGCAGAACAATCAGCCCCAGCATTTT
J gene: TRBJ1-3; V gene: TRBV6-5; clone size: NA; D gene: NA; CDR3 length: 14; CDR3 protein: CASSPGGLGNTIYF; CDR3 DNA: TGTGCCAGCAGTCCCGGGGGTCTTGGAAACACCATATATTTT
J gene: TRBJ2-7; V gene: TRBV3-1/TRBV3-2; clone size: once; D gene: NA; CDR3 length: 15; CDR3 protein: CASSPGVRNSYEQYF; CDR3 DNA: TGTGCCAGCAGCCCAGGTGTCAGAAACTCCTACGAGCAGTACTTC
J gene: TRBJ2-5; V gene: TRBV5-8; clone size: few; D gene: TRBD1; CDR3 length: 15; CDR3 protein: CASSLGGRGRETQYF; CDR3 DNA: TGTGCCAGCAGCTTGGGGGGCAGGGGGCGAGAGACCCAGTACTTC
J gene: TRBJ2-2; V gene: TRBV5-1; clone size: NA; D gene: TRBD2; CDR3 length: 18; CDR3 protein: CASSPSSPSGGALGELFF; CDR3 DNA: TGCGCCAGCAGCCCCTCCTCACCCAGCGGGGGGGCCCTCGGGGAGCTGTTTTTT
J gene: TRBJ2-7; V gene: TRBV6-1; clone size: NA; D gene: NA; CDR3 length: 11; CDR3 protein: CASSEAREQYF; CDR3 DNA: TGTGCCAGCAGTGAAGCTCGCGAGCAGTACTTC
J gene: TRBJ2-3; V gene: TRBV9; clone size: NA; D gene: TRBD2; CDR3 length: 18; CDR3 protein: CASSRGAASGISTDTQYF; CDR3 DNA: TGTGCCAGCAGTCGGGGGGCGGCTAGCGGGATTAGCACAGATACGCAGTATTTT
J gene: TRBJ2-1; V gene: TRBV5-1; clone size: NA; D gene: TRBD1; CDR3 length: 14; CDR3 protein: CASSLETGVHEQFF; CDR3 DNA: TGCGCCAGCAGCCTGGAGACAGGGGTCCATGAGCAGTTCTTC
J gene: TRBJ1-5; V gene: TRBV18; clone size: NA; D gene: NA; CDR3 length: 15; CDR3 protein: CASSPAGMGNQPQHF; CDR3 DNA: TGTGCCAGCTCACCAGCGGGGATGGGCAATCAGCCCCAGCATTTT
J gene: TRBJ1-1; V gene: TRBV12-3/TRBV12-4; clone size: NA; D gene: NA; CDR3 length: 11; CDR3 protein: CASSLYTEAFF; CDR3 DNA: TGTGCCAGCAGTCTCTATACTGAAGCTTTCTTT
J gene: TRBJ2-2; V gene: TRBV3-1/TRBV3-2; clone size: NA; D gene: NA; CDR3 length: 15; CDR3 protein: CASSRQGEVVGELFF; CDR3 DNA: TGTGCCAGCAGCCGCCAGGGGGAGGTGGTCGGGGAGCTGTTTTTT
J gene: TRBJ2-2; V gene: TRBV2; clone size: NA; D gene: TRBD2; CDR3 length: 17; CDR3 protein: CASSGSAGGPNTGELFF; CDR3 DNA: TGTGCCAGCAGTGGGTCAGCGGGGGGACCGAACACCGGGGAGCTGTTTTTT
J gene: TRBJ2-7; V gene: TRBV5-5; clone size: NA; D gene: NA; CDR3 length: 15; CDR3 protein: CASSLGNIPSPEQYF; CDR3 DNA: TGTGCCAGCAGCTTGGGTAACATTCCCTCCCCCGAGCAGTACTTC
J gene: TRBJ2-1; V gene: TRBV5-6; clone size: once; D gene: NA; CDR3 length: 15; CDR3 protein: CASSLRGGSYNEQFF; CDR3 DNA: TGTGCCAGCAGCTTGCGAGGGGGCTCCTACAATGAGCAGTTCTTC
J gene: TRBJ2-7; V gene: TRBV6-1; clone size: NA; D gene: NA; CDR3 length: 16; CDR3 protein: CASSGRSGGNSYEQYF; CDR3 DNA: TGTGCCAGCAGTGGAAGAAGTGGGGGGAACTCCTACGAGCAGTACTTC
J gene: TRBJ1-2; V gene: TRBV2; clone size: NA; D gene: TRBD1; CDR3 length: 15; CDR3 protein: CASSARQGGVYGYTF; CDR3 DNA: TGTGCCAGCAGTGCAAGACAGGGAGGCGTCTATGGCTACACCTTC
J gene: TRBJ2-2; V gene: TRBV11-2; clone size: NA; D gene: TRBD2; CDR3 length: 16; CDR3 protein: CASSLQAGAYTGELFF; CDR3 DNA: TGTGCCAGCAGCTTACAAGCGGGGGCGTACACCGGGGAGCTGTTTTTT
J gene: TRBJ2-7; V gene: TRBV7-2; clone size: NA; D gene: NA; CDR3 length: 14; CDR3 protein: CASSSGRGPYEQYF; CDR3 DNA: TGTGCCAGCAGTTCCGGGAGGGGGCCCTACGAGCAGTACTTC
J gene: TRBJ2-7; V gene: TRBV6-5; clone size: NA; D gene: TRBD1; CDR3 length: 15; CDR3 protein: CASRPGQGLSYEQYF; CDR3 DNA: TGTGCCAGCAGACCGGGACAGGGACTCTCCTACGAGCAGTACTTC
J gene: TRBJ2-5; V gene: TRBV10-3; clone size: NA; D gene: NA; CDR3 length: 14; CDR3 protein: CAISAGRGKETQYF; CDR3 DNA: TGTGCCATCAGTGCGGGGCGGGGAAAAGAGACCCAGTACTTC
J gene: TRBJ2-1; V gene: TRBV4-1; clone size: NA; D gene: TRBD2; CDR3 length: 16; CDR3 protein: CASSLSGLAKYNEQFF; CDR3 DNA: TGCGCCAGCAGCCTCTCGGGACTAGCGAAATACAATGAGCAGTTCTTC
J gene: TRBJ2-5; V gene: TRBV6-5; clone size: NA; D gene: NA; CDR3 length: 13; CDR3 protein: CASRPTEGETQYF; CDR3 DNA: TGTGCCAGCAGACCGACAGAAGGAGAGACCCAGTACTTC
J gene: TRBJ2-5; V gene: TRBV7-3; clone size: NA; D gene: TRBD1; CDR3 length: 14; CDR3 protein: CASSSGQGEETQYF; CDR3 DNA: TGTGCCAGCAGCTCCGGACAGGGCGAAGAGACCCAGTACTTC
J gene: TRBJ2-5; V gene: TRBV4-1; clone size: NA; D gene: NA; CDR3 length: 15; CDR3 protein: CASSPPSFRVETQYF; CDR3 DNA: TGCGCCAGCAGCCCTCCCTCTTTTCGAGTGGAGACCCAGTACTTC
J gene: TRBJ1-3; V gene: TRBV3-1/TRBV3-2; clone size: once; D gene: NA; CDR3 length: 15; CDR3 protein: CASSQTAGAGNTIYF; CDR3 DNA: TGTGCCAGCAGCCAAACGGCAGGGGCTGGAAACACCATATATTTT
J gene: TRBJ2-6; V gene: TRBV7-2; clone size: NA; D gene: TRBD1; CDR3 length: 17; CDR3 protein: CASSLAGTASGANVLTF; CDR3 DNA: TGTGCCAGCAGCTTAGCCGGGACAGCCTCTGGGGCCAACGTCCTGACTTTC
J gene: TRBJ2-2; V gene: TRBV6-2/TRBV6-3; clone size: NA; D gene: NA; CDR3 length: 14; CDR3 protein: CASSRQGGTGELFF; CDR3 DNA: TGTGCCAGCAGCCGGCAGGGTGGCACCGGGGAGCTGTTTTTT
J gene: TRBJ2-7; V gene: TRBV12-5; clone size: NA; D gene: TRBD1; CDR3 length: 13; CDR3 protein: CASGLGQGYEQYF; CDR3 DNA: TGTGCTAGTGGTCTCGGACAGGGCTACGAGCAGTACTTC
J gene: TRBJ2-5; V gene: TRBV25-1; clone size: NA; D gene: NA; CDR3 length: 14; CDR3 protein: CASRGGGTWETQYF; CDR3 DNA: TGTGCCAGCAGAGGGGGGGGCACGTGGGAGACCCAGTACTTC
J gene: TRBJ2-7; V gene: TRBV6-5; clone size: NA; D gene: TRBD1; CDR3 length: 14; CDR3 protein: CASSSRTGNYEQYF; CDR3 DNA: TGTGCCAGCAGCTCCCGGACAGGGAACTACGAGCAGTACTTC
J gene: TRBJ1-4; V gene: TRBV18; clone size: NA; D gene: TRBD1; CDR3 length: 15; CDR3 protein: CASSPGQGLGEKLFF; CDR3 DNA: TGTGCCAGCTCACCGGGACAGGGATTAGGAGAAAAACTGTTTTTT
J gene: TRBJ2-3; V gene: TRBV5-8; clone size: few; D gene: TRBD2; CDR3 length: 13; CDR3 protein: CAILAGVGDTQYF; CDR3 DNA: TGTGCCATCTTGGCGGGGGTTGGTGATACGCAGTATTTT
J gene: TRBJ2-1; V gene: TRBV3-1/TRBV3-2; clone size: NA; D gene: NA; CDR3 length: 15; CDR3 protein: CASSQRSGRINEQFF; CDR3 DNA: TGTGCCAGCAGCCAAAGATCAGGCAGGATCAATGAGCAGTTCTTC
J gene: TRBJ2-1; V gene: TRBV10-3; clone size: NA; D gene: NA; CDR3 length: 14; CDR3 protein: CAISESTGKNEQFF; CDR3 DNA: TGTGCCATCAGTGAGTCGACGGGGAAAAATGAGCAGTTCTTC
J gene: TRBJ2-4; V gene: TRBV7-9; clone size: NA; D gene: TRBD2; CDR3 length: 13; CDR3 protein: CASNPQRGDIQYF; CDR3 DNA: TGTGCCAGCAACCCCCAGCGGGGGGACATTCAGTACTTC